The 18 T cell receptor beta chains below come from one sample, sequenced in a study of a mutant IDH1 vaccine in newly diagnosed glioma. Their specific antigens are unknown. Clones were sequenced by immunoSEQ multiplex PCR, and TCRdb holds only the in-frame ones, with some missing. The repertoire holds 60,000 to 85,000 clones, with more than 80% as singletons. Stated time point: week 23, last vaccination. Topical imiquimod accompanied each vaccine dose, which consisted of 300 ug of mutant IDH1 20-mer peptide. The starting material was PBMCs, obtained from a glioma patient whose treatment included an IDH1 peptide vaccine. Receptors were obtained from a woman aged 45 to 65 with glioma.

The rearrangement joins TRBV5-1 to TRBJ2-7, with 9 nucleotides matching TRBD2. Germline CDR1 is SGHRS and CDR2 is YFSETQ. The CDR3 loop spans 17 amino acids. V was clipped by 3 bases and J by 6 bases; unmatched bases: 16. In DNA form, the CDR3 reads TGCGCCAGCAGCTGGGAACCCTTAGCGGGAGCTGAAGGCGAGCAGTACTTC. Protein product: CASSWEPLAGAEGEQYF. The full variable domain, its missing parts supplied by reference TRBV5-1 and TRBJ2-7, is KAGVTQTPRYLIKTRGQQVTLSCSPISGHRSVSWYQQTPGQGLQFLFEYFSETQRNKGNFPGRFSGRQFSNSRSEMNVSTLELGDSALYLCASSWEPLAGAEGEQYFGPGTRLTVT.

CDR3 region: CASSFWDRGDYTF. Here the CDR3 DNA reads TGTGCCAGCAGTTTCTGGGACAGGGGCGACTACACCTTC. J is TRBJ1-2 and V is TRBV27, with TRBD1 matching over 10 bases. The CDR3 runs 13 residues. The germline V gene has CDR1 MNHEY and CDR2 SMNVEV (reference sequence). J lost 10 bases, V lost 3 bases, and 5 bases had no gene match.

The chain is built from TRBV6-5 and TRBJ1-2; the D gene is possibly TRBD1 (6 bases). The CDR3 totals 11 residues. Germline V gene lookup returns CDR1 MNHEY and CDR2 SVGAGI. Trimming left V 6 bases short and J 10 bases short, with 12 bases between. The CDR3 nucleotides read TGTGCCAGCAGCTACAAGGGGGTCTACACCTTC. Translating gives CASSYKGVYTF.

J is TRBJ1-5 and V is TRBV28, with 8 bases identical to TRBD1. The CDR3 extends over 15 amino acids. Germline V lookup: CDR1 MDHEN, CDR2 SYDVKM. The junction had 3 bases not matched to a gene; V was cut back by 3 bases and J by 2 bases. The CDR3 here is CASSLGTGGNQPQHF. As DNA, the CDR3 is TGTGCCAGCAGTTTGGGGACAGGCGGCAATCAGCCCCAGCATTTT.

There are a few counts of this clone. DNA for the CDR3: TGCGCCAGCAGCTTAGCAGACCCGGGTAAAACTGAAGCTTTCTTT. Translation gives CASSLADPGKTEAFF. The chain has TRBV5-1 and TRBJ1-1; unclear D gene. With 2 bases removed from V and 5 bases from J, the gap between germline ends came to 16 bases. The CDR3 is 15 residues long. CDR1 and CDR2 from the germline V gene are SGHRS and YFSETQ.

The V call is TRBV28, the J call TRBJ1-2; D remains ambiguous. V lost 6 bases and J 3 bases, leaving 11 bases between the germline ends. CDR1 MDHEN and CDR2 SYDVKM come from the germline V gene. The CDR3 spans 13 residues. CDR3 protein: CASRQRPDYGYTF. DNA of the CDR3: TGTGCCAGCAGACAACGGCCAGACTATGGCTACACCTTC.

The sample holds one count of this clone. The chain joins TRBV9 to TRBJ2-3; 7 positions match TRBD1. Trimming removed 4 bases from V and 0 bases from J; junction bases left unmatched: 5. Germline V gene lookup returns CDR1 SGDLS and CDR2 YYNGEE. The CDR3 is made up of 15 amino acids. CDR3 residues: CASSPRQGSTDTQYF. In DNA, the CDR3 is TGTGCCAGCAGCCCCCGACAGGGAAGCACAGATACGCAGTATTTT.

This clone was counted only a few times. The rearrangement uses TRBV19 and TRBJ2-1; weak D call: TRBD2 (5 bases). CDR1 LNHDA and CDR2 SQIVND come from the germline V gene (reference sequence). The ends were cut back, 1 base at V and 1 base at J, with 11 bases in the middle. The CDR3 runs to 16 residues. The CDR3, as DNA: TGTGCCAGTAGTATAGGTGGAGGATATTCCTACAATGAGCAGTTCTTC. Its protein is CASSIGGGYSYNEQFF. The entire variable domain, with the rest obtained from reference TRBV19 and TRBJ2-1, is as follows: DGGITQSPKYLFRKEGQNVTLSCEQNLNHDAMYWYRQDPGQGLRLIYYSQIVNDFQKGDIAEGYSVSREKKESFPLTVTSAQKNPTAFYLCASSIGGGYSYNEQFFGPGTRLTVL.

V gene TRBV19 combines with J gene TRBJ2-5; the match to TRBD1 covers 7 bases. This CDR3 is 15 amino acids long. CDR1 and CDR2 from the germline V gene are LNHDA and SQIVND (reference sequence). The trim removed 5 bases at V and 4 bases at J, leaving 10 bases unmatched. The CDR3 coding sequence is TGTGCCAGTAGTCCCACAGGGGTTCTGGGAGAGACCCAGTACTTC. Translated, it gives CASSPTGVLGETQYF. The variable domain in full, with the rest retrieved from reference TRBV19 and TRBJ2-5, is DGGITQSPKYLFRKEGQNVTLSCEQNLNHDAMYWYRQDPGQGLRLIYYSQIVNDFQKGDIAEGYSVSREKKESFPLTVTSAQKNPTAFYLCASSPTGVLGETQYFGPGTRLLVL.

V usage is TRBV28 and J usage is TRBJ2-3, with D possibly TRBD1 on 6 matching bases. Trimming stripped 7 bases from V and 6 bases from J, with 14 bases between. The germline V gene has CDR1 MDHEN and CDR2 SYDVKM. There are 13 residues in the CDR3. CDR3 residues: CASTPGQTDTQYF. The CDR3 coding sequence is TGTGCCAGCACCCCCGGACAGACGGATACGCAGTATTTT.

Here the CDR3 DNA reads TGCGCCAGCAGCCCGACAAAGGGTCGACTCACCGGGGAGCTGTTTTTT. As protein: CASSPTKGRLTGELFF. The chain couples TRBV5-1 to TRBJ2-2; D unresolved. V was trimmed by 4 bases and J by 4 bases, leaving 17 bases between them. CDR3 size: 16 residues. Germline CDR1 and CDR2: SGHRS and YFSETQ.

V is TRBV9 and J is TRBJ2-6; no reliable D call. The V and J ends lost 3 bases and 4 bases respectively, with 14 bases between them. Germline V gene data show CDR1 as SGDLS and CDR2 as YYNGEE. The CDR3 length is 16 residues. The CDR3 DNA sequence: TGTGCCAGCAGCGCGTCCCGTCCCTCAGGGGCCAACGTCCTGACTTTC. Translating it yields CASSASRPSGANVLTF.

This chain links TRBV10-3 with TRBJ1-2; D unresolved. CDR3 size: 15 residues. From germline, CDR1 is ENHRY and CDR2 SYGVKD. V lost 2 bases, J lost 2 bases, and 12 bases lay in between. The CDR3 DNA follows: TGTGCCATCAGTGAGGAGGTCCGGTTGAACTATGGCTACACCTTC. This encodes CAISEEVRLNYGYTF.

In its sample, this clone was seen once. The V call is TRBV18, the J call TRBJ1-2; D call uncertain. The CDR3 consists of 14 residues. V lost 1 base and J lost 2, with 8 bases in between. The germline CDR1 and CDR2 sequences are KGHSH and LQKENI. DNA of the CDR3: TGTGCCAGCTCACCACAAAGCGACAACTATGGCTACACCTTC. Protein sequence: CASSPQSDNYGYTF. The variable domain in full, completed from reference TRBV18 and TRBJ1-2, reads NAGVMQNPRHLVRRRGQEARLRCSPMKGHSHVYWYRQLPEEGLKFMVYLQKENIIDESGMPKERFSAEFPKEGPSILRIQQVVRGDSAAYFCASSPQSDNYGYTFGSGTRLTVV.

The chain has TRBV9 and TRBJ1-3; 7 nucleotides line up with TRBD1. The V gene's germline CDR1 is SGDLS and CDR2 YYNGEE. The junction had 14 bases not matched to a gene; V was cut back by 5 bases and J by 3 bases. This CDR3 has 17 amino acids. The CDR3 protein is CASSVRQGRSGGNTIYF. CDR3 nucleotides: TGTGCCAGCAGTGTACGACAGGGAAGGTCGGGTGGAAACACCATATATTTT.

The chain links TRBV7-8 to TRBJ2-7; D is uncertain. The CDR3 consists of 14 residues. Germline CDR1 SGHVS, CDR2 FQNEAQ. Trimming removed 5 bases at V and 2 bases at J, with 13 bases between. CDR3 nucleotide sequence: TGTGCCAGCAGCCATACAAGGGCCCCCTACGAGCAGTACTTC. It specifies CASSHTRAPYEQYF.

This clone turned up a few times. This sequence joins TRBV10-1 and TRBJ1-1; the match to TRBD1 covers 8 bases. The CDR3 covers 13 residues. V was clipped by 6 bases and J by 3 bases; unmatched bases: 3. In germline, CDR1 is WNHNN, CDR2 SYGVQD (reference sequence). This CDR3 reads CASRAQGDTEAFF. The DNA for the CDR3 is TGCGCCAGCAGAGCACAGGGGGACACTGAAGCTTTCTTT.

The gene calls are TRBV11-2 and TRBJ1-1; 7 bases fit TRBD1. The CDR3 runs 17 residues. Germline V gene lookup returns CDR1 SGHAT and CDR2 FQNNGV. V was clipped by 2 bases and J by 5 bases; unmatched bases: 14. CDR3 in DNA: TGTGCCAGCAGCTTAACCCTCGAAAGACAGGGTAGAACTGAAGCTTTCTTT. As protein: CASSLTLERQGRTEAFF.